These 6 T cell receptor beta chains were sequenced from one sample in a study of blood T cell repertoires in COVID-19. Produced via immunoSEQ multiplex PCR; TCRdb's table is partial and in-frame only. Altogether approximately 150,000 clones are present, more than 80% being singletons, with the ten largest covering 4.5% to 6%. Sequencing input: peripheral blood. All receptors derive from a human donor in a cohort sampled during active COVID-19.

V usage is TRBV19 and J usage is TRBJ1-5; 7 bases match TRBD1. The germline V gene has CDR1 LNHDA and CDR2 SQIVND (reference sequence). The J segment lost 0 bases and the V segment lost 8 bases, leaving 7 bases of the junction unmatched. The CDR3 has 15 amino acids. CDR3 amino acids: CASAEGQSSNQPQHF. CDR3 DNA sequence: TGTGCCAGTGCCGAGGGACAGAGTAGCAATCAGCCCCAGCATTTT.

The CDR3, as DNA: TGTGCCAGCAGACAGGGAAAAGAGACCCAGTACTTC. It yields the protein CASRQGKETQYF. The rearrangement links TRBV28 to TRBJ2-5, with a weak D call TRBD1 (6 bases). Germline V gene sequence: CDR1 MDHEN, CDR2 SYDVKM. Between the trimmed V and J ends, which lost 6 bases and 3 bases, there was a span of 8 bases. This CDR3 comprises 12 residues.

V is TRBV30 and J is TRBJ1-6; 8 nucleotides line up with TRBD1. The junction had 6 bases not matched to a gene; V was cut back by 5 bases and J by 9 bases. The CDR3 is 13 amino acids. CDR1 is GTSNPN, CDR2 SVGIG, per germline (reference sequence). CDR3 loop: CAWGDRGTSPLHF. The CDR3 DNA reads TGTGCCTGGGGAGACAGGGGAACTTCACCCCTCCACTTT.

The chain is built from TRBV4-1 and TRBJ1-5; D may be TRBD1 (5 bases). This CDR3 has 15 amino acids. Germline V lookup: CDR1 MGHRA, CDR2 YSYEKL. Trimming cost V 3 bases and J 3 bases, with 12 bases left between them. In nucleotides, the CDR3 is TGCGCCAGCAGCCATGACACAGGTAACAATCAGCCCCAGCATTTT. It encodes CASSHDTGNNQPQHF.

Remarks on this clone: Other DNA sequences from this sample encode an identical CDR3 as well. The V gene is TRBV7-3, the J gene TRBJ2-3; no definite D call. The V and J ends lost 0 bases and 3 bases respectively, with 7 bases between them. CDR3 size: 14 residues. In germline, CDR1 is SGHTA, CDR2 FQGTGA. CDR3 in amino acids: CASSLTGSTDTQYF. In nucleotides, the CDR3 is TGTGCCAGCAGCTTAACCGGTAGTACAGATACGCAGTATTTT.

The chain combines TRBV7-9 with TRBJ1-5; D ambiguous. Trimming left V 6 bases short and J 3 bases short, with 9 bases between. Germline CDR1 SEHNR, CDR2 FQNEAQ (reference sequence). This CDR3 spans 13 amino acids. As DNA, the CDR3 is TGTGCCAGCAGGTCGGGGAACAATCAGCCCCAGCATTTT. This sequence encodes CASRSGNNQPQHF.